The 25 T cell receptor beta chains below were found in one sample sequenced in a study of blood T cell repertoires in COVID-19. Generated by immunoSEQ multiplex PCR, the TCRdb table keeps only in-frame clones and is missing some. The sample has about 69,000 clones, 79% seen once. The material sequenced was peripheral blood. The origin of the receptors is a human donor in a cohort sampled during active COVID-19.

J is TRBJ2-1 and V is TRBV4-1; 7 bases map to TRBD2. The CDR3 runs to 15 residues. The J segment lost 2 bases and the V segment lost 1 base, leaving 2 bases of the junction unmatched. In germline, CDR1 is MGHRA, CDR2 YSYEKL. CDR3 bases: TGCGCCAGCAGCCAAGGGGAGGGCGCCTACAATGAGCAGTTCTTC. The encoded protein is CASSQGEGAYNEQFF.

This clone was counted between two and nine times. The rearrangement links TRBV6-5 to TRBJ2-5; weak D call: TRBD2 (6 bases). CDR3 length: 13 residues. The germline gives CDR1 MNHEY, CDR2 SVGAGI. V shed 8 bases and J shed 0 bases, with 10 bases lying between them. CDR3 nucleotides: TGTGCCAGCGGGCGGGGCTACCAAGAGACCCAGTACTTC. Translating gives CASGRGYQETQYF.

The chain combines TRBV28 with TRBJ1-2, with 9 bases aligning to TRBD1. The germline CDR1 and CDR2 sequences are MDHEN and SYDVKM. This CDR3 is built from 14 residues. J gave up 9 bases and V 8 bases, and 13 bases lay outside the gene matches. The CDR3, as DNA: TGTGCCAGCGTAACACAGGGGGCGGTTAAGCGCTACACCTTC. This encodes CASVTQGAVKRYTF.

The chain carries TRBV2 and TRBJ1-2; a possible D gene is TRBD1 (5 bases). There are 14 residues in the CDR3. Germline values: CDR1 SNHLY, CDR2 FYNNEI. The V end lost 5 bases, the J end lost 4 bases, and 14 bases lay between the germline ends. This CDR3 reads CASSLTTAAYGYTF. CDR3 coding DNA: TGTGCCAGCAGTTTAACGACAGCAGCCTATGGCTACACCTTC.

This clone has just a few counts. The gene calls are TRBV6-1 and TRBJ2-7; 9 bases are a match to TRBD1. Germline V gene data show CDR1 as MNHNS and CDR2 as SASEGT. The CDR3 covers 15 residues. Germline trimming cut 0 bases from V and 1 base from J; bases unmatched to any gene: 1. CDR3 residues: CASSEAGQGSYEQYF. The CDR3 DNA reads as TGTGCCAGCAGTGAAGCGGGACAGGGATCCTACGAGCAGTACTTC.

The chain recombines TRBV19 with TRBJ2-4, with TRBD2 as a possible D gene (7 bases). CDR3 length equals 16 residues. Trimming removed 3 bases from V and 0 bases from J, with 12 bases in between. Germline V gene data show CDR1 as LNHDA and CDR2 as SQIVND (reference sequence). The CDR3 loop is CASSILGGLAKNIQYF. The CDR3 DNA sequence: TGTGCCAGTAGTATTTTGGGGGGGCTAGCCAAAAACATTCAGTACTTC.

This chain joins TRBV24-1 and TRBJ2-5; 10 bases map to TRBD1. Germline V lookup: CDR1 KGHDR, CDR2 SFDVKD. V trimming: 3 bases; J trimming: 5 bases; junction bases outside the gene matches: 5. The CDR3 length is 15 residues. The CDR3: CATSDPGTGVETQYF. The CDR3 DNA reads TGTGCCACCAGTGATCCCGGGACAGGGGTCGAGACCCAGTACTTC.

This chain uses TRBV6-1 with TRBJ2-2; TRBD2 aligns across 13 bases. Germline trimming cut 4 bases from V and 3 bases from J; bases unmatched to any gene: 5. This CDR3 region has 17 residues. Germline CDR1 reads MNHNS; CDR2 reads SASEGT. CDR3 sequence: CASSATSGRFYTGELFF. CDR3 in DNA: TGTGCCAGCAGTGCGACTAGCGGGAGGTTCTACACCGGGGAGCTGTTTTTT.

The chain employs TRBV7-2 and TRBJ2-1, with D unclear. The CDR3 length is 12 residues. Germline values: CDR1 SGHTA, CDR2 FQGNSA. The V end was cut by 1 base, the J end by 5 bases, with 3 bases between. The CDR3 DNA is TGTGCCAGCAGCTTAGACAACAATGAGCAGTTCTTC. This codes for CASSLDNNEQFF.

This rearrangement joins TRBV6-2 or TRBV6-3 to TRBJ1-1; 8 bases match TRBD1. Germline-derived CDR1 and CDR2 are MNHEY and SVGEGT. The CDR3 loop spans 13 amino acids. The V segment lost 5 bases and the J segment 3 bases; nucleotides outside the gene matches: 2. CDR3 bases: TGTGCCAGCAGTGACAGGGGACACACTGAAGCTTTCTTT. This translates into CASSDRGHTEAFF.

The genes are TRBV27 and TRBJ1-1; tentative D call: TRBD1 (5 bases). Trimming took off 2 bases at V and 5 bases at J, with 9 bases between the two ends. Germline CDR1 reads MNHEY; CDR2 reads SMNVEV (reference sequence). The CDR3 has 13 residues. CDR3 loop: CASSLVPGTEAFF. The DNA for the CDR3 is TGTGCCAGCAGTTTAGTCCCAGGGACTGAAGCTTTCTTT.

This clone came up once. The chain carries TRBV19 and TRBJ1-5; tentative D call: TRBD1 (5 bases). CDR3 length equals 16 residues. Trimming removed 3 bases from V and 1 base from J, with 13 bases in between. CDR1 and CDR2 (germline): LNHDA, SQIVND (reference sequence). As DNA, the CDR3 is TGTGCCAGTAGTATGGCAGGGAGGAAGAGCAATCAGCCCCAGCATTTT. Amino acids: CASSMAGRKSNQPQHF.

The CDR3 reads CASSGSGGKNIQYF. The CDR3 bases are TGTGCCAGCAGCGGTAGCGGGGGCAAAAACATTCAGTACTTC. The gene calls are TRBV7-8 and TRBJ2-4, with TRBD2 matching over 9 bases. The V gene end was trimmed by 5 bases and the J gene end by 3 bases; junction bases not matched to a gene: 2. The CDR3 has 14 amino acids. Germline V gives CDR1 SGHVS, CDR2 FQNEAQ.

Notes on this clone: The final CDR3 position lacks the conserved phenylalanine or tryptophan, pointing to a likely read error. The DNA is left out, because the CDR3 cannot be placed on it with certainty; the CDR3 is given as TCRdb lists it. The chain carries TRBV4-1 and TRBJ2-7; the D call TRBD2 from the table was never checked on the DNA. Germline CDR1 and CDR2: MGHRA and YSYEKL. From its first to its last residue, the CDR3 has 15 amino acids. The CDR3 reads CASSQVRPGLVPCPL.

This clone was counted a single time. The V call is TRBV5-4, the J call TRBJ1-4, with D uncertain. The V end lost 4 bases, the J end lost 4 bases, and 14 bases lay between the germline ends. Germline-derived CDR1 and CDR2 are SGHNT and YYREEE (reference sequence). This CDR3 has 15 amino acids. The CDR3 loop is CASSPGTEGNEKLFF. The CDR3 nucleotides are TGTGCCAGCAGCCCGGGCACAGAGGGTAATGAAAAACTGTTTTTT.

This clone has a count of ten or more. V and J are TRBV5-5 and TRBJ2-3; 11 bases fit TRBD2. Germline loops: CDR1 SGHKS, CDR2 YYEKEE (reference sequence). The CDR3 is 18 amino acids. J was trimmed by 0 bases and V by 1 base; bases with no gene match: 7. CDR3 in DNA: TGTGCCAGCAGCTTGCGTCTAGCGGGGGGTGGAAGCACAGATACGCAGTATTTT. This codes for CASSLRLAGGGSTDTQYF.

This sequence joins TRBV3-1 (or the pseudogene TRBV3-2) and TRBJ1-1; D is ambiguous. Trimming took 4 bases from V and 0 from J, leaving 6 bases between them. The CDR3 spans 13 residues. Germline CDR1 is LGHDT and CDR2 is YNNKEL (reference sequence). The CDR3 coding sequence is TGTGCCAGCAGCCCTTTAATGAACACTGAAGCTTTCTTT. This encodes CASSPLMNTEAFF.

The chain couples TRBV5-1 to TRBJ1-1; 9 nucleotides line up with TRBD1. The germline gives CDR1 SGHRS, CDR2 YFSETQ. V lost 4 bases and J lost 4; bases outside the gene matches: 14. This CDR3 is built from 17 residues. Here the CDR3 reads CASSPVPGQGSGTEAFF. The CDR3 nucleotides read TGCGCCAGCAGCCCGGTCCCGGGACAGGGATCCGGCACTGAAGCTTTCTTT.

The chain combines TRBV5-1 with TRBJ2-7, with D tentatively TRBD2 (5 bases). The V end was cut by 4 bases, the J end by 5 bases, with 19 bases between. The germline CDR1 and CDR2 sequences are SGHRS and YFSETQ. The CDR3 extends over 15 amino acids. CDR3 in amino acids: CASSPLTSGVDEQYF. The CDR3 DNA sequence: TGCGCCAGCAGCCCATTAACCTCCGGGGTCGACGAGCAGTACTTC.

This chain uses TRBV24-1 with TRBJ2-2; the match to TRBD1 covers 7 bases. The CDR3 sequence is 16 residues long. V lost 7 bases to trimming and J lost 0 bases; unmatched junction nucleotides: 7. Germline V gene lookup returns CDR1 KGHDR and CDR2 SFDVKD. DNA for the CDR3: TGTGCCACCAGCAATCTCGGGACAGCGAACACCGGGGAGCTGTTTTTT. It specifies CATSNLGTANTGELFF.

This clone was seen only once. This chain connects TRBV6-2 or TRBV6-3 to TRBJ1-1; 12 bases map to TRBD1. Germline lookup yields CDR1 MNHEY and CDR2 SVGEGT. The CDR3 loop spans 15 amino acids. V lost 5 bases and J lost 1; bases outside the gene matches: 2. The chain's CDR3 is CASSGTGGGNTEAFF. The CDR3 nucleotides are TGTGCCAGCAGTGGGACAGGGGGCGGGAACACTGAAGCTTTCTTT.

The rearrangement links TRBV5-1 to TRBJ2-1, with 11 bases that match TRBD2. Per the germline V gene, CDR1 is SGHRS and CDR2 is YFSETQ. J gave up 0 bases and V 4 bases, and 9 bases lay outside the gene matches. The CDR3 contains 18 residues. This CDR3 reads CASSETSGGQISYNEQFF. CDR3 DNA sequence: TGCGCCAGCAGCGAAACTAGCGGGGGACAGATCTCCTACAATGAGCAGTTCTTC.

This chain joins TRBV27 and TRBJ2-2; weak D call: TRBD2 (6 bases). This CDR3 region has 15 residues. Germline CDR1 and CDR2: MNHEY and SMNVEV (reference sequence). Trimming left V 5 bases short and J 4 bases short, with 14 bases between. CDR3 loop: CASSGLFGGTGELFF. DNA for the CDR3: TGTGCCAGCAGTGGTTTGTTCGGGGGCACCGGGGAGCTGTTTTTT.

This clone was seen at least ten times. The chain uses TRBV18 and TRBJ1-6, with TRBD1 as a possible D gene (6 bases). This CDR3 region has 14 residues. Germline V gene sequence: CDR1 KGHSH, CDR2 LQKENI. V gave up 3 bases and J gave up 8 bases, with 11 bases separating them. The CDR3 DNA sequence: TGTGCCAGCTCACCCTACAGGGATGATTCACCCCTCCACTTT. This codes for CASSPYRDDSPLHF.

The chain links TRBV5-1 to TRBJ2-2; TRBD2 is a possible D gene (6 bases). CDR1 is SGHRS, CDR2 YFSETQ, per germline. V was trimmed by 3 bases and J by 2 bases, leaving 11 bases between them. The CDR3 spans 15 residues. The CDR3 bases are TGCGCCAGCAGCTCCGGGAGCCCCAACACCGGGGAGCTGTTTTTT. Translating it yields CASSSGSPNTGELFF.